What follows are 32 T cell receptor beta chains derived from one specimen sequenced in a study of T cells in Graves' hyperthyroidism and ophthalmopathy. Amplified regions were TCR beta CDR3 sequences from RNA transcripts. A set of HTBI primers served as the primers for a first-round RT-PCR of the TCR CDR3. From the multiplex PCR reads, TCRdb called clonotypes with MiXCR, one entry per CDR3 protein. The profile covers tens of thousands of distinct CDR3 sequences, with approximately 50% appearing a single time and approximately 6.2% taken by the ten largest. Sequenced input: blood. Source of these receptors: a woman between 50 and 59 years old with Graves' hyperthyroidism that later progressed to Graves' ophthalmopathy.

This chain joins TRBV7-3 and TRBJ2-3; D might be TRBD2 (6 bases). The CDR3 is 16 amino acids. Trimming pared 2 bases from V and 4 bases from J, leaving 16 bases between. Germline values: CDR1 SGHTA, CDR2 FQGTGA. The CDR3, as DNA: TGTGCCAGCAGCTTACCCGGCGGGACCGGTGCAGATACGCAGTATTTT. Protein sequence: CASSLPGGTGADTQYF.

CDR3 DNA: TGTGCCAGCAGCGTAAGGCTAGCGGGAGTAGCCTACGAGCAGTACTTC. Its translation is CASSVRLAGVAYEQYF. The rearrangement uses TRBV9 and TRBJ2-7; TRBD2 matches at 10 bases. The CDR3 length is 16 residues. The V gene's germline CDR1 is SGDLS and CDR2 YYNGEE. With 1 base clipped from V and 2 bases from J, the junction kept 6 bases outside the gene matches.

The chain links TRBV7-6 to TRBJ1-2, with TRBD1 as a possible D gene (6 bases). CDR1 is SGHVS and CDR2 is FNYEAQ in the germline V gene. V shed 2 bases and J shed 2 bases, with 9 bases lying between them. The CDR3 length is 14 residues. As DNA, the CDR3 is TGTGCCAGCAGCTTATGGACAGAAAACTATGGCTACACCTTC. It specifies CASSLWTENYGYTF.

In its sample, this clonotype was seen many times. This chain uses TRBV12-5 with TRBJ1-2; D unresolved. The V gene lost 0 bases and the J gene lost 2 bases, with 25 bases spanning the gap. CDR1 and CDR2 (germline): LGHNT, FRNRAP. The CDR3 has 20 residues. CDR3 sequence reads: CASGLVKSFGGVGSNYGYTF. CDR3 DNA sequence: TGTGCTAGTGGTTTGGTAAAGTCCTTTGGTGGCGTTGGTTCCAACTATGGCTACACCTTC.

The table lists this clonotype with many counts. The CDR3 DNA reads TGTGCCAGTTCCCGCAATTCCGGGACAGGGAGAGAGACCCAGTACTTC. Encoded protein: CASSRNSGTGRETQYF. V gene TRBV19 combines with J gene TRBJ2-5; 9 bases align to TRBD1. Unmatched junction bases numbered 14, after V lost 8 bases and J lost 4 bases. The germline gives CDR1 LNHDA, CDR2 SQIVND (reference sequence). The CDR3 length is 16 residues.

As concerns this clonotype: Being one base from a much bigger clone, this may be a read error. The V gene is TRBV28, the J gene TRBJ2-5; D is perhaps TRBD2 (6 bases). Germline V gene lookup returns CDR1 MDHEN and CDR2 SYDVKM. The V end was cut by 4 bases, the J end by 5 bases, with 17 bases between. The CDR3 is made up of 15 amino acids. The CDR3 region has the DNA TGTGCCAGCAGTTCAGGAGGGAGTCGGACGGAGACCCAGTACTTC. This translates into CASSSGGSRTETQYF.

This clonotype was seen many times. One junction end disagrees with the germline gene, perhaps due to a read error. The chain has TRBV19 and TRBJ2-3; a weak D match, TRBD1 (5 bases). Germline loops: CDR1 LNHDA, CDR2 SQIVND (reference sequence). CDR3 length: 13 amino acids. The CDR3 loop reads CASSIEITGTQYF. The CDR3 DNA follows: TGTGCCAGTAGTATAGAAATCACAGGTACGCAGTATTTT. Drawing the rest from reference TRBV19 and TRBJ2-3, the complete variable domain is DGGITQSPKYLFRKEGQNVTLSCEQNLNHDAMYWYRQDPGQGLRLIYYSQIVNDFQKGDIAEGYSVSREKKESFPLTVTSAQKNPTAFYLCASSIEITGTQYFGPGTRLTVL.

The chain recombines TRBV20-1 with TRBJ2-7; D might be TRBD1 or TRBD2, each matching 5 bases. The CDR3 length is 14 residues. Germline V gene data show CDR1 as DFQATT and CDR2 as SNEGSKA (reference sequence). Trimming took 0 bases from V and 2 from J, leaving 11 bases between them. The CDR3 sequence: CSARDPGATYEQYF. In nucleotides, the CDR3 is TGCAGTGCTAGAGATCCCGGGGCTACCTACGAGCAGTACTTC.

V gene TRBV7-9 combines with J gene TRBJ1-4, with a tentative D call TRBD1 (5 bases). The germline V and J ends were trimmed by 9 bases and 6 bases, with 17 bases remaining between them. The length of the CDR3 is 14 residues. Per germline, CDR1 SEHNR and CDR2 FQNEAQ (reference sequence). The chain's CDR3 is CARGTSGGDEKLFF. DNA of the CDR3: TGTGCCAGAGGGACTAGCGGGGGTGATGAAAAACTGTTTTTT.

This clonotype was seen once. CDR3 sequence: CASSRLAGGLANTGELFF. For the CDR3, the DNA is TGTGCCAGCAGCCGACTAGCGGGAGGGTTGGCGAACACCGGGGAGCTGTTTTTT. The chain combines TRBV5-5 with TRBJ2-2; 14 nucleotides align to TRBD2. Per germline, CDR1 SGHKS and CDR2 YYEKEE (reference sequence). The CDR3 runs 18 residues. After removal of 4 bases from V and 0 bases from J, the junction contained 5 bases not matched to a gene. Full variable domain (outside the CDR3, taken from reference TRBV5-5 and TRBJ2-2): DAGVTQSPTHLIKTRGQQVTLRCSPISGHKSVSWYQQVLGQGPQFIFQYYEKEERGRGNFPDRFSARQFPNYSSELNVNALLLGDSALYLCASSRLAGGLANTGELFFGEGSRLTVL.

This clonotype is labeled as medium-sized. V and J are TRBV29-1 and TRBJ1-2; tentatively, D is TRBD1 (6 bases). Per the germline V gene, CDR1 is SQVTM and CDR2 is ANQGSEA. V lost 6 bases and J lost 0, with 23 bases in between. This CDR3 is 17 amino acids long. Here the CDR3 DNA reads TGCAGCGTCCCAAGGGGGGTTGACAGCCAAACTAACTATGGCTACACCTTC. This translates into CSVPRGVDSQTNYGYTF.

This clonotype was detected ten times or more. The CDR3 nucleotides read TGTGCCAGCAGTTATGATAGCAGCACCTACAATGAGCAGTTCTTC. Its protein is CASSYDSSTYNEQFF. V is TRBV6-2 or TRBV6-3 and J is TRBJ2-1; no clear D gene. Looked up from germline, CDR1 is MNHEY and CDR2 is SVGEGT. The CDR3 has 15 amino acids. V was clipped by 3 bases and J by 2 bases, with 11 bases between them.

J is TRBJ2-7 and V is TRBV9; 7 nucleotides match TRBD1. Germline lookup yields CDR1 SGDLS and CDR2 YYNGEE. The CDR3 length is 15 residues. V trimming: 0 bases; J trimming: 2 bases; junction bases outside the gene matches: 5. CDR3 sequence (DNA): TGTGCCAGCAGCGTAGAAGAGGGACAGACCTACGAGCAGTACTTC. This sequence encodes CASSVEEGQTYEQYF.

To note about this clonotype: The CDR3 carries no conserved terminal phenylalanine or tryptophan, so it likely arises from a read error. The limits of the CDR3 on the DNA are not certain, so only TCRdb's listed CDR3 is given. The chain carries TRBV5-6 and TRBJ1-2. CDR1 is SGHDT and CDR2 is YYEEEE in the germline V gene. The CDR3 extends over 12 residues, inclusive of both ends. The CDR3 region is CASSLVAGGYAL.

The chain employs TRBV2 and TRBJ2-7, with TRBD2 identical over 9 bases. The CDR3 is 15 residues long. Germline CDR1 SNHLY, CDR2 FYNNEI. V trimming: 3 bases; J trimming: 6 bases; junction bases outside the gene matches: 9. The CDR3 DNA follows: TGTGCCAGCAGTGACGGGCGGGGGGGTTTAGGCGAGCAGTACTTC. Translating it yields CASSDGRGGLGEQYF.

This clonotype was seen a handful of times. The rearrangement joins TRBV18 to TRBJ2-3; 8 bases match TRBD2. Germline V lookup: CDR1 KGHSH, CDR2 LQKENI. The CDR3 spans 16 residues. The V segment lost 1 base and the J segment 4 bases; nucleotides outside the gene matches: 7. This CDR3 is CASSPQNGRAADTQYF. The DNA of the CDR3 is TGTGCCAGCTCACCACAGAACGGGAGGGCCGCAGATACGCAGTATTTT.

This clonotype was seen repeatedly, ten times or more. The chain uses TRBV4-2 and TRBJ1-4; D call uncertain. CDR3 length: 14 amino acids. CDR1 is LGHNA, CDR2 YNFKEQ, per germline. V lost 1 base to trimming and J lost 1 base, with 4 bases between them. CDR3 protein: CASSQAGTNEKLFF. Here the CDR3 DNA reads TGTGCCAGCAGCCAAGCCGGAACTAATGAAAAACTGTTTTTT.

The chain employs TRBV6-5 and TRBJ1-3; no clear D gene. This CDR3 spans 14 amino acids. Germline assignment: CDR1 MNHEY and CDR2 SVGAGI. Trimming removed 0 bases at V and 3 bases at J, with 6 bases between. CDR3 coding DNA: TGTGCCAGCAGTTACTCGAGTGGTGGAAACACCATATATTTT. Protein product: CASSYSSGGNTIYF.

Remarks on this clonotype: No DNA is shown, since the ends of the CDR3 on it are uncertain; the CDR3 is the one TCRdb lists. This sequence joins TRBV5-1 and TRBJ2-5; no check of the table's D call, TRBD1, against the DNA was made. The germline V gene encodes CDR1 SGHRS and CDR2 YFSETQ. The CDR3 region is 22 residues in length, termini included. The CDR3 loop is CASSLEAGVGSPLHFGNGTQYF.

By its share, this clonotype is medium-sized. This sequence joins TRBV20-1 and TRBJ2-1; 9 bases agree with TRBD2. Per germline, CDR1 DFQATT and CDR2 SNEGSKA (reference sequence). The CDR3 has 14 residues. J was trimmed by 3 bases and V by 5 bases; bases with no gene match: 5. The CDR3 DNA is TGCAGTGCTGTAGCGGGAGCGAACTACAATGAGCAGTTCTTC. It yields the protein CSAVAGANYNEQFF.

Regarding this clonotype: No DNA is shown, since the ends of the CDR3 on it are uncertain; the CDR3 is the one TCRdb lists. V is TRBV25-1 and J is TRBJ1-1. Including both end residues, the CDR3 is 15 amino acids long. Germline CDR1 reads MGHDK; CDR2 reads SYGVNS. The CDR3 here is CACSVEEGRNTEAFF.

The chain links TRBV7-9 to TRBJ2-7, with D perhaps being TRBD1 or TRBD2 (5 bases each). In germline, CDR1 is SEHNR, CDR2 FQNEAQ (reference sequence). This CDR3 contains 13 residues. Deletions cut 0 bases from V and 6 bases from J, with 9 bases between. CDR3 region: CASSLAGTGEQYF. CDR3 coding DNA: TGTGCCAGCAGCTTAGCGGGGACGGGCGAGCAGTACTTC.

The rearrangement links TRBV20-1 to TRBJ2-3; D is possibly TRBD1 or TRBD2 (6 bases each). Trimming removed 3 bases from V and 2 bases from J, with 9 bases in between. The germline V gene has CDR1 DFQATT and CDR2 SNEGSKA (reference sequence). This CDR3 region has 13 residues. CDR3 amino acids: CSASGGPTDTQYF. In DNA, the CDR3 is TGCAGTGCTAGCGGGGGCCCCACAGATACGCAGTATTTT.

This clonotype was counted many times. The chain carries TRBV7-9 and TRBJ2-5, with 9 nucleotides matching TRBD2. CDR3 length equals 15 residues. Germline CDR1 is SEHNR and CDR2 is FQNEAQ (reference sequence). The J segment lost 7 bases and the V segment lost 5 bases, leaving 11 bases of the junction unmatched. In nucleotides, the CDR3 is TGTGCCAGCAGCCAGACTAGCGGTTCGCCGGGGACCCAGTACTTC. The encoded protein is CASSQTSGSPGTQYF. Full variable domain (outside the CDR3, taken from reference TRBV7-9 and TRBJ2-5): DTGVSQNPRHKITKRGQNVTFRCDPISEHNRLYWYRQTLGQGPEFLTYFQNEAQLEKSRLLSDRFSAERPKGSFSTLEIQRTEQGDSAMYLCASSQTSGSPGTQYFGPGTRLLVL.

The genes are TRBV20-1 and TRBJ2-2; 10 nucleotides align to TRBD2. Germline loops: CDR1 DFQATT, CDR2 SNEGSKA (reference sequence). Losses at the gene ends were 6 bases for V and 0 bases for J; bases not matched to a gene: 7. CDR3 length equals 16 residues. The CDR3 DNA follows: TGCAGTGCCAAAGGACTAGCGGCCGCGAACACCGGGGAGCTGTTTTTT. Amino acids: CSAKGLAAANTGELFF.

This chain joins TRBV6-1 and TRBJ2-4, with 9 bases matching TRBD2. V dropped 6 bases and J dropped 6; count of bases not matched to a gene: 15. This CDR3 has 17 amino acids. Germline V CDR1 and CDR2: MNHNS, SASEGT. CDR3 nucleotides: TGTGCCAGCAGCCAGAATAGCGGGAGATTCGTTGGAAACATTCAGTACTTC. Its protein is CASSQNSGRFVGNIQYF.

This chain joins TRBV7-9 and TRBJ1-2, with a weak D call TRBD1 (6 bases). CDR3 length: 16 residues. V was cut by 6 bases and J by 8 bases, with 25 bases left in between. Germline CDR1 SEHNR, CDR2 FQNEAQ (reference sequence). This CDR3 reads CASRHGLAGHRKGYTF. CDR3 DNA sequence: TGTGCCAGCAGACATGGACTAGCGGGACATCGAAAAGGCTACACCTTC.

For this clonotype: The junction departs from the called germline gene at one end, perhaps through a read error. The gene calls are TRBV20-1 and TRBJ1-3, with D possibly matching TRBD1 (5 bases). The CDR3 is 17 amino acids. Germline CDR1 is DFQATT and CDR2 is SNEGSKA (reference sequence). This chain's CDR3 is CSARGLAGTNSGNTIYF. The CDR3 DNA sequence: TGCAGTGCCAGAGGACTAGCGGGGACGAACTCTGGAAACACCATATATTTT.

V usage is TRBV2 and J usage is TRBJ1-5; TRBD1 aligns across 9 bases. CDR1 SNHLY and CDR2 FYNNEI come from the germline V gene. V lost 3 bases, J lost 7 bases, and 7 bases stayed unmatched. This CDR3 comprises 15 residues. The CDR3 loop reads CASSEKGQGRQPQHF. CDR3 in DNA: TGTGCCAGCAGTGAGAAGGGACAGGGTAGGCAGCCCCAGCATTTT.

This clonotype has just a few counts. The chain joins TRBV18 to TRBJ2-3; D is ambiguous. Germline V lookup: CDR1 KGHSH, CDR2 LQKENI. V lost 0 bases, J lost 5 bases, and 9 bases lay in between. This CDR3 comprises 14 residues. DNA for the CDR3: TGTGCCAGCTCACCACCGGTTAGGGTAGATACGCAGTATTTT. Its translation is CASSPPVRVDTQYF.

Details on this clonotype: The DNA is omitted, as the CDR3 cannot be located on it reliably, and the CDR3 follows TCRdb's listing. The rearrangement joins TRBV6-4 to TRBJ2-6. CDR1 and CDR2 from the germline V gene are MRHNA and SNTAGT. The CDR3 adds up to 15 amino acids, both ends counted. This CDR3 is CASQRAVLRANVLTF.

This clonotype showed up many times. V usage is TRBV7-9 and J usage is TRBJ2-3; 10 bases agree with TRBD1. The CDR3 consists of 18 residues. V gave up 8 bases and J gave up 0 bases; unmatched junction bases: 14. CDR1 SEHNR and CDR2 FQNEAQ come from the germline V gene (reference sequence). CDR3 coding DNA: TGTGCCAGCGATTGGAGACAGGGGGCGGCGGGGAGCACAGATACGCAGTATTTT. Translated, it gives CASDWRQGAAGSTDTQYF.